Listed below are T cell receptor beta chains from one sample, sequenced in a study of blood T cells in healthy people across ages. TCRdb re-called the 5' RACE reads with MiXCR, one entry per CDR3 protein. Among 550,000 to 600,000 distinct CDR3 sequences listed, roughly 48% were seen once. Sample: blood. Receptor source: a man aged 80 or over in good health. Each CDR3 is given with its conserved first and last residue. The D gene is left open where the match is weak. Clone size appears in some rows only: once, few, many, or a class for an expanded clone.

cdr3_aa: CASSRSTINEQFF; cdr3_nt: TGTGCCAGCAGTCGGAGTACAATCAATGAGCAGTTCTTC; v_call: TRBV7-2; d_call: .; j_call: TRBJ2-1; clone_size: few
cdr3_aa: CAISELSAEAFF; cdr3_nt: TGTGCCATCAGTGAGTTGAGCGCTGAAGCTTTCTTT; v_call: TRBV10-3; d_call: .; j_call: TRBJ1-1; clone_size: .
cdr3_aa: CASSQGSGGAYEQFF; cdr3_nt: TGTGCCAGCAGCCAAGGTAGCGGGGGGGCTTATGAGCAGTTCTTC; v_call: TRBV4-2; d_call: TRBD2; j_call: TRBJ2-1; clone_size: .
cdr3_aa: CASSYLPDTQYF; cdr3_nt: TGTGCCAGCAGTTACTTGCCAGATACGCAGTATTTT; v_call: TRBV6-6; d_call: .; j_call: TRBJ2-3; clone_size: many
cdr3_aa: CASSLAGLTAYNEQFF; cdr3_nt: TGTGCCAGCAGCTTAGCTGGTTTGACGGCCTACAATGAGCAGTTCTTC; v_call: TRBV7-2; d_call: .; j_call: TRBJ2-1; clone_size: .
cdr3_aa: CSGGNSNQPQHF; cdr3_nt: TGCAGTGGGGGGAATAGCAATCAGCCCCAGCATTTT; v_call: TRBV20-1; d_call: .; j_call: TRBJ1-5; clone_size: .
cdr3_aa: CASNADRQETQYF; cdr3_nt: TGTGCCAGCAACGCCGACAGGCAAGAGACCCAGTACTTC; v_call: TRBV2; d_call: .; j_call: TRBJ2-5; clone_size: .
cdr3_aa: CSVVTTAYEQYF; cdr3_nt: TGCAGCGTTGTTACTACCGCCTACGAGCAGTACTTC; v_call: TRBV29-1; d_call: .; j_call: TRBJ2-7; clone_size: few
cdr3_aa: CASSLAFSDTQYF; cdr3_nt: TGTGCCAGCAGCCTTGCTTTCTCAGATACGCAGTATTTT; v_call: TRBV7-3; d_call: .; j_call: TRBJ2-3; clone_size: .
cdr3_aa: CASSSIGTLNTGEPFF; cdr3_nt: TGTGCCAGCAGCAGCATAGGGACACTGAACACCGGGGAGCCGTTTTTT; v_call: TRBV7-9; d_call: .; j_call: TRBJ2-2; clone_size: .